This record covers a single TCR beta chain. No antigen is known for it. The CDR3 runs to 16 residues. V dropped 3 bases and J dropped 2 bases, with 19 bases sitting between them. The germline V gene has CDR1 SQVTM and CDR2 ANQGSEA. These data belong to a study of Ad26.COV2.S vaccination and SARS-CoV-2 variants. Broader study findings: Spike-specific responses of CD8+ and CD4+ T cells were reported to display substantial breadth after vaccination. Quantification of TCR breadth and depth may have yielded underestimates of total T cell responses.

Repertoires were generated with immunoSEQ multiplex PCR, while TCRdb's copy carries only in-frame clones and drops some. The repertoire has about 180,000 clones, roughly 89% of them found once; the top ten carry over 4.5%. The rearrangement uses TRBV29-1 and TRBJ2-5, with a possible D match to TRBD2 (7 bases). This clonotype was sampled from a human donor who had recovered from COVID-19. Sample: peripheral blood, taken after recovery from COVID-19. CDR3 amino acids: CSVEGIVGGDQETQYF. CDR3 DNA sequence: TGCAGCGTTGAGGGTATAGTAGGGGGGGATCAAGAGACCCAGTACTTC.